This passage covers 27 T cell receptor beta chains from one sample sequenced in a study of cytomegalovirus exposure and HLA in healthy donors (dated by TCRdb to the late 2010s). The method was the immunoSEQ multiplex PCR assay. A mixture of 60 forward primers for TCR Vbeta segments and 13 reverse primers for TCR Jbeta segments was used in the multiplex PCR. The table was pulled from immuneACCESS by TCRdb, which kept in-frame rearrangements only. Such tables lose some clones; where checked, under half of the loss comes from unresolved V genes, and the rest has no known cause. Counted in this sample were 110,000 to 150,000 clones; 75% to 85% of them appeared once. The ten biggest clones cover 2% to 3% of the sample. What was sequenced was PBMCs. These receptors were collected from a woman between 18 and 30 years old in good health and CMV-seropositive.

The table lists this clone with a count of one. CDR3 nucleotides: TGCGCCAGCAGAGCGGGGACTAGCGGAAAAGAGACCCAGTACTTC. Protein: CASRAGTSGKETQYF. The chain links TRBV10-2 to TRBJ2-5; the match to TRBD2 covers 11 bases. Germline V gives CDR1 WSHSY, CDR2 SAAADI. The V segment lost 6 bases and the J segment 3 bases; nucleotides outside the gene matches: 6. The CDR3 contains 15 residues.

The chain links TRBV7-2 to TRBJ2-2, with 7 bases lining up with TRBD1. After removal of 3 bases from V and 6 bases from J, the junction contained 7 bases not matched to a gene. CDR1 SGHTA and CDR2 FQGNSA come from the germline V gene. CDR3 size: 15 residues. The CDR3 region has the DNA TGTGCCAGCAGCTTGACAGGGAGCTCGCCCGGGGAGCTGTTTTTT. This codes for CASSLTGSSPGELFF.

This chain uses TRBV5-1 with TRBJ2-3; 8 bases agree with TRBD2. V shed 1 base and J 4 bases; nucleotides not matched to a gene: 5. The CDR3 extends over 15 amino acids. Germline CDR1 SGHRS, CDR2 YFSETQ. CDR3 residues: CASSLQRGSADTQYF. CDR3 nucleotide sequence: TGCGCCAGCAGCTTGCAGCGGGGGAGTGCAGATACGCAGTATTTT. Full variable domain (outside the CDR3, taken from reference TRBV5-1 and TRBJ2-3): KAGVTQTPRYLIKTRGQQVTLSCSPISGHRSVSWYQQTPGQGLQFLFEYFSETQRNKGNFPGRFSGRQFSNSRSEMNVSTLELGDSALYLCASSLQRGSADTQYFGPGTRLTVL.

V gene TRBV5-1 combines with J gene TRBJ2-3, with a weak D call TRBD1 (6 bases). The germline V gene has CDR1 SGHRS and CDR2 YFSETQ. The CDR3 length is 14 residues. Trimming removed 4 bases from V and 4 bases from J, with 13 bases in between. The CDR3 sequence: CASSTVTGPDTQYF. The CDR3 bases are TGCGCCAGCAGCACGGTAACAGGGCCAGATACGCAGTATTTT.

The genes are TRBV29-1 and TRBJ1-2; tentative D call: TRBD1 (6 bases). This CDR3 contains 12 residues. Germline lookup yields CDR1 SQVTM and CDR2 ANQGSEA. Trimming stripped 5 bases from V and 8 bases from J, with 15 bases between. The CDR3: CSVPAQGFGYTF. In DNA, the CDR3 is TGCAGCGTTCCCGCGCAGGGGTTCGGCTACACCTTC.

This chain connects TRBV7-9 to TRBJ1-4, with a weak D call TRBD1 (5 bases). Germline V gene lookup returns CDR1 SEHNR and CDR2 FQNEAQ (reference sequence). There are 15 residues in the CDR3. Trimming stripped 6 bases from V and 3 bases from J, with 14 bases between. CDR3: CASSSSGGSNEKLFF. The CDR3 DNA reads as TGTGCCAGCAGTTCCTCCGGGGGGTCTAATGAAAAACTGTTTTTT.

The genes are TRBV29-1 and TRBJ1-2; TRBD1 aligns across 9 bases. The CDR3 covers 12 residues. V shed 4 bases and J 4 bases; nucleotides not matched to a gene: 1. Germline loops: CDR1 SQVTM, CDR2 ANQGSEA. The CDR3 DNA sequence: TGCAGCGTTGGGGACAGGGCCTATGGCTACACCTTC. Translating it yields CSVGDRAYGYTF.

The chain joins TRBV13 to TRBJ2-5, with 11 bases identical to TRBD1. The end of the DNA is better explained by TRBJ2-7, so the J call may be wrong. Germline assignment: CDR1 PRHDT and CDR2 FYEKMQ (reference sequence). This CDR3 contains 15 residues. The CDR3 nucleotides are TGTGCCAGCAGCGGCGGGACAGGGGGACCCTACGAGCAGTACTTC. Protein product: CASSGGTGGPYEQYF.

The rearrangement joins TRBV4-1 to TRBJ1-3; a possible D gene is TRBD1 (6 bases). The CDR3 is made up of 15 amino acids. From germline, CDR1 is MGHRA and CDR2 YSYEKL. V shed 5 bases and J shed 4 bases, with 15 bases lying between them. The CDR3 region has the DNA TGCGCCAGCAGCAAACCAGGGGTCTCCGGAAACACCATATATTTT. It specifies CASSKPGVSGNTIYF.

This sequence joins TRBV14 and TRBJ1-3; D remains unclear. Trimming pared 3 bases from V and 0 bases from J, leaving 12 bases between. There are 16 residues in the CDR3. Germline-derived CDR1 and CDR2 are SGHDN and FVKESK. CDR3: CASSQGRPRSGNTIYF. The DNA of the CDR3 is TGTGCCAGCAGCCAGGGCAGGCCACGCTCTGGAAACACCATATATTTT.

This clone was counted a single time. The V and J genes are TRBV7-9 and TRBJ1-5; D is possibly TRBD1 (6 bases). Germline V gene sequence: CDR1 SEHNR, CDR2 FQNEAQ (reference sequence). The V end was cut by 4 bases, the J end by 2 bases, with 12 bases between. The CDR3 contains 15 residues. In DNA form, the CDR3 reads TGTGCCAGCAGCTCCGAGACAGGACGCAATCAGCCCCAGCATTTT. Translation: CASSSETGRNQPQHF.

The rearrangement joins TRBV5-4 to TRBJ1-2, with TRBD1 as a possible D gene (6 bases). The CDR3 covers 14 residues. The germline V gene has CDR1 SGHNT and CDR2 YYREEE (reference sequence). Trimming pared 0 bases from V and 3 bases from J, leaving 9 bases between. The DNA for the CDR3 is TGTGCCAGCAGCTTGGGGACAGACTACTATGGCTACACCTTC. Protein sequence: CASSLGTDYYGYTF.

This clone was observed a few times. The chain has TRBV27 and TRBJ2-7; TRBD1 aligns across 8 bases. Germline trimming cut 6 bases from V and 4 bases from J; bases unmatched to any gene: 11. In germline, CDR1 is MNHEY, CDR2 SMNVEV (reference sequence). CDR3 length equals 15 residues. CDR3: CASSFAGQGAYEQYF. The DNA for the CDR3 is TGTGCCAGCAGCTTTGCTGGGCAGGGGGCGTACGAGCAGTACTTC.

V gene TRBV12-5 combines with J gene TRBJ2-1; D uncertain. This CDR3 is 15 amino acids long. Trimming cost V 6 bases and J 0 bases, with 12 bases left between them. The germline V gene has CDR1 LGHNT and CDR2 FRNRAP. The CDR3 protein is CASGKSWSSYNEQFF. As DNA, the CDR3 is TGTGCTAGTGGAAAGAGCTGGAGCTCCTACAATGAGCAGTTCTTC.

The rearrangement links TRBV25-1 to TRBJ2-5, with D perhaps matching TRBD1 (5 bases). The CDR3 has 15 amino acids. Germline CDR1 MGHDK, CDR2 SYGVNS. Trimming stripped 6 bases from V and 1 base from J, with 15 bases between. The CDR3 DNA follows: TGTGCCAGCAGCAACTCGGACACCAGCCAAGAGACCCAGTACTTC. Amino acid sequence: CASSNSDTSQETQYF.

V is TRBV7-2 and J is TRBJ2-5; TRBD2 matches 7 bases. The CDR3 is made up of 15 amino acids. Germline lookup yields CDR1 SGHTA and CDR2 FQGNSA. V shed 0 bases, J shed 5 bases, and the junction held 6 bases outside the gene matches. The CDR3 spells CASSLARTRVETQYF. The CDR3 nucleotides read TGTGCCAGCAGCTTAGCTAGGACTAGAGTGGAGACCCAGTACTTC.

With regard to this clone: Other nucleotide sequences in the sample specify the same CDR3. The chain recombines TRBV11-2 with TRBJ1-3; D perhaps matches TRBD1 (5 bases). Trimming took 5 bases from V and 0 from J, leaving 8 bases between them. The germline gives CDR1 SGHAT, CDR2 FQNNGV. CDR3 size: 14 residues. The CDR3 nucleotides are TGTGCCAGCAGCCGGGGGGGCTCTGGAAACACCATATATTTT. Encoded protein: CASSRGGSGNTIYF.

On this clone itself: Sequence at one end of the junction differs from germline and may be a read error. This chain links TRBV11-2 with TRBJ2-2; the match to TRBD2 covers 10 bases. From germline, CDR1 is SGHAT and CDR2 FQNNGV. The CDR3 sequence is 16 residues long. CDR3 in DNA: TGTGCCGGCAGCTTCTTAGCGGGGGGCAGCACCGGGGAGCTGTTTTTT. Translation: CAGSFLAGGSTGELFF. Using reference TRBV11-2 and TRBJ2-2 for the parts outside the CDR3, the full variable domain is EAGVAQSPRYKIIEKRQSVAFWCNPISGHATLYWYQQILGQGPKLLIQFQNNGVVDDSQLPKDRFSAERLKGVDSTLKIQPAKLEDSAVYLCAGSFLAGGSTGELFFGEGSRLTVL.

This rearrangement joins TRBV9 to TRBJ1-1; D might be TRBD1 (5 bases). Per the germline V gene, CDR1 is SGDLS and CDR2 is YYNGEE. Deletions cut 3 bases from V and 1 base from J, with 13 bases between. This CDR3 region has 15 residues. CDR3 bases: TGTGCCAGCAGCGCCATATTAACAGGGAACACTGAAGCTTTCTTT. Translating it yields CASSAILTGNTEAFF.

The rearrangement uses TRBV9 and TRBJ1-1, with D possibly TRBD1 on 6 matching bases. Germline V gene data show CDR1 as SGDLS and CDR2 as YYNGEE. The ends were cut back, 3 bases at V and 4 bases at J, with 13 bases in the middle. The CDR3 runs 14 residues. The CDR3 protein is CASSGRGAGTEAFF. The DNA of the CDR3 is TGTGCCAGCAGCGGCAGGGGAGCTGGCACTGAAGCTTTCTTT.

The V and J genes are TRBV15 and TRBJ2-5; 10 positions agree with TRBD2. The germline V gene has CDR1 LNHNV and CDR2 YYDKDF (reference sequence). The CDR3 has 17 amino acids. V gave up 0 bases and J gave up 0 bases; unmatched junction bases: 4. This CDR3 reads CATSRDLAGVNQETQYF. The CDR3 bases are TGTGCCACCAGCAGAGACCTAGCGGGGGTGAACCAAGAGACCCAGTACTTC.

This chain links TRBV6-6 with TRBJ1-6; TRBD1 is a possible D gene (6 bases). Trimming removed 6 bases at V and 10 bases at J, with 16 bases between. The CDR3 loop spans 14 amino acids. Per the germline V gene, CDR1 is MNHNY and CDR2 is SVGAGI (reference sequence). The chain's CDR3 is CASRTRTAGSPLHF. The DNA for the CDR3 is TGTGCCAGCAGGACAAGGACAGCAGGATCACCCCTCCACTTT.

This clone was detected only a few times. This chain connects TRBV10-3 to TRBJ2-3, with 16 bases matching TRBD2. Unmatched junction bases numbered 10, after V lost 10 bases and J lost 3 bases. The CDR3 spans 17 residues. Germline V gene data show CDR1 as ENHRY and CDR2 as SYGVKD. The CDR3 is CASSRGLAGGPTDTQYF. CDR3 bases: TGTGCCAGCAGCCGGGGACTAGCGGGGGGGCCGACAGATACGCAGTATTTT.

This sequence joins TRBV6-6 and TRBJ1-2; D is undetermined. This CDR3 is 14 amino acids long. Germline assignment: CDR1 MNHNY and CDR2 SVGAGI (reference sequence). Trimming pared 0 bases from V and 4 bases from J, leaving 9 bases between. The CDR3 region is CASSYSQAGYGYTF. The DNA for the CDR3 is TGTGCCAGCAGTTACTCTCAGGCAGGCTATGGCTACACCTTC.

The chain has TRBV7-9 and TRBJ2-1, with 8 bases fitting TRBD2. V was clipped by 10 bases and J by 2 bases; unmatched bases: 4. The germline CDR1 and CDR2 sequences are SEHNR and FQNEAQ (reference sequence). The CDR3 sequence is 13 residues long. This chain's CDR3 is CATAGGAYNEQFF. The CDR3 bases are TGTGCCACCGCGGGGGGCGCCTACAATGAGCAGTTCTTC.

The rearrangement joins TRBV19 to TRBJ1-1; weak D call: TRBD1 (6 bases). CDR1 and CDR2 from the germline V gene are LNHDA and SQIVND (reference sequence). This CDR3 comprises 15 residues. Between the trimmed V and J ends, which lost 6 bases and 1 base, there was a span of 15 bases. The CDR3 here is CASSNRQDWNTEAFF. As DNA, the CDR3 is TGTGCCAGTAGCAATCGACAGGATTGGAACACTGAAGCTTTCTTT.

J is TRBJ1-4 and V is TRBV29-1, with 7 bases that match TRBD1. The length of the CDR3 is 14 residues. V lost 6 bases, J lost 6 bases, and 10 bases stayed unmatched. Germline lookup yields CDR1 SQVTM and CDR2 ANQGSEA. The CDR3 DNA follows: TGCAGCGTCGCCACAGGGGACATCTATGAAAAACTGTTTTTT. Translating it yields CSVATGDIYEKLFF.